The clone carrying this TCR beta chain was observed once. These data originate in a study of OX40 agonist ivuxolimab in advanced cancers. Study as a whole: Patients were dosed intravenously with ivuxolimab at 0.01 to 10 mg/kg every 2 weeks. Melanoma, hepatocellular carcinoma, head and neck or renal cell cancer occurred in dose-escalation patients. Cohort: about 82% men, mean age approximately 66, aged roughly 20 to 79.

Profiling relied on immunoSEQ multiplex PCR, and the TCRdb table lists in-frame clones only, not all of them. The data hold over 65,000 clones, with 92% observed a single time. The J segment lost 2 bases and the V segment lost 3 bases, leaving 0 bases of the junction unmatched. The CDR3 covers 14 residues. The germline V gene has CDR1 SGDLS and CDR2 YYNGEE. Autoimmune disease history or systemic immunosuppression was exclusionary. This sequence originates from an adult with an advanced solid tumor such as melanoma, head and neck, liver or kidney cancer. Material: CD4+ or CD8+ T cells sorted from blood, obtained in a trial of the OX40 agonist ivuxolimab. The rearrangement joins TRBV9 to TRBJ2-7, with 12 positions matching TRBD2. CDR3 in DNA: TGTGCCAGCAGCGCTAGCGGGGGGGCCTACGAGCAGTACTTC. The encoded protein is CASSASGGAYEQYF.